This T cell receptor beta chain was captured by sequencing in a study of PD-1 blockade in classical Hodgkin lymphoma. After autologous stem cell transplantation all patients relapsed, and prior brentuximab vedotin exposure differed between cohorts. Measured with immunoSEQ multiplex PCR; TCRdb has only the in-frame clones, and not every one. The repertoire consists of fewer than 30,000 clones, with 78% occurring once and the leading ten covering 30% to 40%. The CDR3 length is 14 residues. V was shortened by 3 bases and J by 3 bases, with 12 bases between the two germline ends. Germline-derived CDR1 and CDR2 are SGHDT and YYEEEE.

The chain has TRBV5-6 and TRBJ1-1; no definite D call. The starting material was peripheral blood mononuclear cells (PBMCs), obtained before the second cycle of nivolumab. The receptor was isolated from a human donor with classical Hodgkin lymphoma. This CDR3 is CASSSYGRDTEAFF. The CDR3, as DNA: TGTGCCAGCAGCTCCTACGGTCGCGACACTGAAGCTTTCTTT.